This T cell receptor (beta chain) was captured in a study of blood T cell repertoires in COVID-19. Study context: T cells, B-cell-depleted T cells, or PBMCs supplied cDNA or gDNA.

Assay: immunoSEQ multiplex PCR; the TCRdb copy retains only in-frame clones and omits some. The sample yields 85,000 to 110,000 clones, more than 70% seen once. CDR1 and CDR2 from the germline V gene are MDHEN and SYDVKM. The CDR3 length is 14 residues. J lost 3 bases, V lost 6 bases, and 3 bases had no gene match. This receptor was obtained from a woman of 80 years or more in a cohort sampled during active COVID-19. This rearrangement joins TRBV28 to TRBJ1-2; TRBD1 agrees at 11 bases. Sequenced: peripheral blood. CDR3 DNA: TGTGCCAGCAGGAGGACAGGGGGCGACTATGGCTACACCTTC. Protein sequence: CASRRTGGDYGYTF.